This is a list of T cell receptor beta chains from one sample in a study of post-analysis software for immune sequencing data. Each CDR3 protein gets one entry after TCRdb re-called the PCR reads with MiXCR. The data contain around 400,000 distinct CDR3 sequences, 30% to 45% of them seen just once; the ten biggest clones take up 6.5% to 8%. Sequenced sample: blood. Receptors originate from a girl aged 2 to 10 with multiple sclerosis. The CDR3 runs from the conserved cysteine through the conserved F or W. The D gene is left open where the match is weak. Only some rows state a clone size, as once, few, many or a class for expanded clones.

TRBV12-3/TRBV12-4	-	-	TRBJ2-7	TGTGCCAGCAGTCCCGACACCGCGCAATACGAGCAGTACTTC	CASSPDTAQYEQYF
TRBV5-1	TRBD2	-	TRBJ2-1	TGCGCCAGCAGCTCCCACGCTAGCGGGGCATTCTCCTACAATGAGCAGTTCTTC	CASSSHASGAFSYNEQFF
TRBV11-2	TRBD2	few	TRBJ2-3	TGTGCCAGCAGCTTAGGAGTTGCCCAGGTGGGAGGGACAGATACGCAGTATTTT	CASSLGVAQVGGTDTQYF
TRBV5-1	-	few	TRBJ2-7	TGCGCCAGCAGCCCCAACCCGGGACCCATCTACGAGCAGTACTTC	CASSPNPGPIYEQYF
TRBV6-5	-	-	TRBJ2-3	TGTGCCAGCAGCCGCGCCCACGGGGCCCGAAGCGATACGCAGTATTTT	CASSRAHGARSDTQYF
TRBV18	TRBD2	few	TRBJ2-1	TGTGCCAGCTCACAAAGCGGGGGGCATTACAATGAGCAGTTCTTC	CASSQSGGHYNEQFF
TRBV20-1	TRBD2	few	TRBJ2-7	TGCAGTGCTAGAGTCACCGGACTAGAGGCCGAGCAGTACTTC	CSARVTGLEAEQYF
TRBV9	-	once	TRBJ1-1	TGTGCCAGCAGCGTAGACGGAGGGAACACTGAAGCTTTCTTT	CASSVDGGNTEAFF
TRBV28	TRBD2	-	TRBJ2-7	TGTGCCAGCAGTCCCTCGGCTAGCGGGCAAACCTACGAGCAGTACTTC	CASSPSASGQTYEQYF
TRBV20-1	-	-	TRBJ2-6	TGCAGTGCTAGAGGGGAGGCCGGGGGCTCTGGGGCCAACGTCCTGACTTTC	CSARGEAGGSGANVLTF
TRBV6-1	TRBD2	few	TRBJ2-3	TGTGCCAGCAGCTTCCTTAGCGGGGGGGCAGGGGATACGCAGTATTTT	CASSFLSGGAGDTQYF
TRBV6-6	-	-	TRBJ2-6	TGTGCCAGCAGTTACGAGAGCTCTGGGGCCAACATCCTGACTTTC	CASSYESSGANILTF
TRBV4-1	TRBD2	-	TRBJ2-7	TGCGCCAGCAGCCAAGATTTGATGGGACTAGCGAGAGACGAGCAGTACTTC	CASSQDLMGLARDEQYF
TRBV5-1	-	-	TRBJ2-7	TGCGCCAGCAGCTTGGTTTCACCAGCCTACGAGCAGTACTTC	CASSLVSPAYEQYF
TRBV29-1	-	-	TRBJ2-5	TGCAGCGTTGGAAGGGGCCCCCAAGAGACCCAGTACTTC	CSVGRGPQETQYF
TRBV7-9	-	-	TRBJ1-2	TGTGCCAGCAGCTTCCAGGGGCGGATTGGCTACACCTTC	CASSFQGRIGYTF
TRBV5-1	-	few	TRBJ2-1	TGCGCCAGCAGCTTGGATGGTAGCCGGGCTGAGCAGTTCTTC	CASSLDGSRAEQFF
TRBV4-1	TRBD1	few	TRBJ2-7	TGCGCCAGCAGCCAGACAGGGGTCTTCTCCTACGAGCAGTACTTC	CASSQTGVFSYEQYF
TRBV6-1	-	-	TRBJ2-3	TGTGCCAGCAGTGAGGGAAGATACGTCCCAGATACGCAGTATTTT	CASSEGRYVPDTQYF
TRBV20-1	TRBD2	-	TRBJ2-7	TGCAGTGCCGCAGCGGGAGGTTACTCCTACGAGCAGTACTTC	CSAAAGGYSYEQYF
TRBV29-1	-	few	TRBJ2-1	TGCAGCGTTGCCCAGCGACTAGTAAAGTCAAATGAGCAGTTCTTC	CSVAQRLVKSNEQFF
TRBV7-3	-	few	TRBJ2-1	TGTGCCAGCAGCCCTAACGGGGATCCCTACAATGAGCAGTTCTTC	CASSPNGDPYNEQFF
TRBV12-3/TRBV12-4	-	-	TRBJ2-2	TGTGCCAGCAGTTTTGCTGGGGCGAACACCGGGGAGCTGTTTTTT	CASSFAGANTGELFF
TRBV5-1	TRBD1	-	TRBJ2-7	TGCGCCAGCAGATCCGGGACAGGGGGCATGCAGTACTTC	CASRSGTGGMQYF
TRBV15	TRBD2	few	TRBJ2-3	TGTGCCACCAGCAGGACTAGCGGCCTCACAGATACGCAGTATTTT	CATSRTSGLTDTQYF
TRBV7-2	TRBD1	-	TRBJ2-5	TGTGCCAGCAGCAAGGACAGGGCTCTAGAGACCCAGTACTTC	CASSKDRALETQYF
TRBV12-3/TRBV12-4	TRBD2	-	TRBJ2-7	TGTGCCAGCAGTTTTACTAGCGGATACTACGAGCAGTACTTC	CASSFTSGYYEQYF
TRBV6-1	-	-	TRBJ1-2	TGTGCCAGCAGCGTTACAGGGACGAGGAACTGTGGCTACACCTTC	CASSVTGTRNCGYTF
TRBV12-3/TRBV12-4	TRBD1	-	TRBJ2-5	TGTGCCAGCAGGATTATACTCGGGACAGACCAAGAGACCCAGTACTTC	CASRIILGTDQETQYF
TRBV4-1	TRBD2	-	TRBJ2-5	TGCGCCAGCAGCCCAGGACTAGCGGGGTATCAAGAGACCCAGTACTTC	CASSPGLAGYQETQYF
TRBV4-3	TRBD1	-	TRBJ2-5	TGCGCCAGCAGCCATACTTCCGGGACAGGGGGAGAGACCCAGTACTTC	CASSHTSGTGGETQYF
TRBV3-1	TRBD1	few	TRBJ2-7	TGTGCCAGCAGCCTTAACAGGGGAGAGCAGTACTTC	CASSLNRGEQYF
TRBV20-1	-	-	TRBJ1-5	TGCAGTGCTAGAGATTCTGCAGCAGATCAGCCCCAGCATTTT	CSARDSAADQPQHF
TRBV12-3/TRBV12-4	TRBD1	few	TRBJ2-7	TGTGCCAGCAGCAGAGGGACAGGCTTGTCCTACGAGCAGTACTTC	CASSRGTGLSYEQYF
TRBV19	-	-	TRBJ1-5	TGTGCCAGTAGTCTCAGACAGCGCTCGAGCAATCAGCCCCAGCATTTT	CASSLRQRSSNQPQHF
TRBV5-1	-	-	TRBJ1-1	TGCGCCAGCAGCCTATACAACCTGCCAGACACTGAAGCTTTCTTT	CASSLYNLPDTEAFF